Listed below are T cell receptor beta chains from one sample, sequenced in a study of blood T cell repertoires in COVID-19. Using immunoSEQ multiplex PCR, the repertoire was profiled, and TCRdb retains in-frame clones only, with some absent. The sample holds roughly 150,000 clones; around 85% are singletons and the top ten take about 6.9%. The material sequenced was peripheral blood. The receptor set was obtained from an elderly man with COVID-19, enrolled during active disease. Each CDR3 is given with its conserved first and last residue. Fields, in order: D gene, J gene, V gene, clone size, CDR3 DNA, CDR3 protein. A D gene is named only where the DNA matches it firmly. Clone size is stated in some rows and not others, as once, few, many or a class when expanded.

d_call: -; j_call: TRBJ1-2; v_call: TRBV5-4; clone_size: -; cdr3_nt: TGTGCCAGCAGCTTGGATGCAGCTAACTATGGCTACACCTTC; cdr3_aa: CASSLDAANYGYTF
d_call: -; j_call: TRBJ1-1; v_call: TRBV23-1; clone_size: -; cdr3_nt: TGCGCCAGCACGGACGGGGGTGGTCATGAAGCTTTCTTT; cdr3_aa: CASTDGGGHEAFF
d_call: -; j_call: TRBJ2-3; v_call: TRBV12-5; clone_size: -; cdr3_nt: TGTGCTAGCTGCAAGGGGCCACCTTGGAATACGCAGTATTTT; cdr3_aa: CASCKGPPWNTQYF
d_call: -; j_call: TRBJ1-1; v_call: TRBV11-3; clone_size: -; cdr3_nt: TGTGCCAGCAGCAGGCGTCTTGGGGCGATGAACACTGAAGCTTTCTTT; cdr3_aa: CASSRRLGAMNTEAFF
d_call: -; j_call: TRBJ2-1; v_call: TRBV7-9; clone_size: -; cdr3_nt: TGTGCCAGCAGCGATCACAGGGGCGGGGCCGATGAGCAGTTCTTC; cdr3_aa: CASSDHRGGADEQFF
d_call: TRBD1; j_call: TRBJ1-4; v_call: TRBV7-2; clone_size: once; cdr3_nt: TGTGCCAGCAGCTTAGCCCAGACAGGGAAAAATGAAAAACTGTTTTTT; cdr3_aa: CASSLAQTGKNEKLFF
d_call: TRBD1; j_call: TRBJ1-5; v_call: TRBV27; clone_size: once; cdr3_nt: TGTGCCAGCAGTACCTTATGGACAGGGCTTAGCAATCAGCCCCAGCATTTT; cdr3_aa: CASSTLWTGLSNQPQHF
d_call: -; j_call: TRBJ1-1; v_call: TRBV4-2; clone_size: -; cdr3_nt: TGTGCCAGCAGCCAACCGGGGATCACTGAAGCTTTCTTT; cdr3_aa: CASSQPGITEAFF
d_call: -; j_call: TRBJ1-1; v_call: TRBV7-8; clone_size: once; cdr3_nt: TGTGCCAGCAGCCTCCAGGGGAAAGCTTTCTTT; cdr3_aa: CASSLQGKAFF
d_call: -; j_call: TRBJ1-5; v_call: TRBV6-5; clone_size: -; cdr3_nt: TGTGCCAGCAGGGCGGCCAACAATCAGCCCCAGCATTTT; cdr3_aa: CASRAANNQPQHF
d_call: TRBD1; j_call: TRBJ2-7; v_call: TRBV5-6; clone_size: -; cdr3_nt: TGTGCCAGCAGCTTCGGGACAGATTACGAGCAGTACTTC; cdr3_aa: CASSFGTDYEQYF
d_call: -; j_call: TRBJ1-4; v_call: TRBV5-1; clone_size: -; cdr3_nt: TGCGCCAGCAGCCCCCGGGACACCCCAACTAATGAAAAACTGTTTTTT; cdr3_aa: CASSPRDTPTNEKLFF
d_call: TRBD2; j_call: TRBJ2-7; v_call: TRBV2; clone_size: -; cdr3_nt: TGTGCCAGCAAGACTAGCGGGGCGGACGAGCAGTACTTC; cdr3_aa: CASKTSGADEQYF
d_call: -; j_call: TRBJ1-1; v_call: TRBV10-2; clone_size: -; cdr3_nt: TGCGCCAGCCGCGTGGCGGGTGAAGCTTTCTTT; cdr3_aa: CASRVAGEAFF
d_call: TRBD2; j_call: TRBJ2-1; v_call: TRBV7-8; clone_size: -; cdr3_nt: TGTGCCAGCAGCTTCTTCACTAGCGGGGGGGCCCATGAGCAGTTCTTC; cdr3_aa: CASSFFTSGGAHEQFF
d_call: -; j_call: TRBJ1-3; v_call: TRBV9; clone_size: -; cdr3_nt: TGTGCCAGCAGCCGAACTCCGACAGGATCGTCTGGAAACACCATATATTTT; cdr3_aa: CASSRTPTGSSGNTIYF
d_call: TRBD1; j_call: TRBJ2-5; v_call: TRBV2; clone_size: -; cdr3_nt: TGTGCCAGCATCCTCCGGGACAGGTCGATGGAGACCCAGTACTTC; cdr3_aa: CASILRDRSMETQYF
d_call: TRBD2; j_call: TRBJ2-3; v_call: TRBV10-2; clone_size: -; cdr3_nt: TGCGCCAGCAGTAGACTAGCGGGGTCGGGAGATACGCAGTATTTT; cdr3_aa: CASSRLAGSGDTQYF
d_call: TRBD2; j_call: TRBJ2-2; v_call: TRBV5-1; clone_size: few; cdr3_nt: TGCGCCAGCAGCTTGTGGGGGGGATCAGCGAACACCGGGGAGCTGTTTTTT; cdr3_aa: CASSLWGGSANTGELFF
d_call: TRBD2; j_call: TRBJ2-7; v_call: TRBV5-1; clone_size: many; cdr3_nt: TGCGCCAGCAGCGTAGCGGGGACCCTATACGAGCAGTACTTC; cdr3_aa: CASSVAGTLYEQYF
d_call: -; j_call: TRBJ1-2; v_call: TRBV29-1; clone_size: -; cdr3_nt: TGCAGCGTTGAGGAGGGAGGCTATGGCTACACCTTC; cdr3_aa: CSVEEGGYGYTF
d_call: -; j_call: TRBJ2-7; v_call: TRBV4-1; clone_size: -; cdr3_nt: TGCGCCAGCAGCCAGGGCGAGGGAGCGATCTACGAGCAGTACTTC; cdr3_aa: CASSQGEGAIYEQYF
d_call: -; j_call: TRBJ1-4; v_call: TRBV7-9; clone_size: -; cdr3_nt: TGTGCCAGCAGCTCTTCACGGGGTTCTAGCGAAAAACTGTTTTTT; cdr3_aa: CASSSSRGSSEKLFF
d_call: TRBD1; j_call: TRBJ1-1; v_call: TRBV7-6; clone_size: once; cdr3_nt: TGTGCCAGCAGCTTGGCTACAGGGGGCGGCACTGAAGCTTTCTTT; cdr3_aa: CASSLATGGGTEAFF
d_call: -; j_call: TRBJ1-1; v_call: TRBV2; clone_size: once; cdr3_nt: TGTGCCAGCAGTCTCCGGTACGAAGCTTTCTTT; cdr3_aa: CASSLRYEAFF
d_call: TRBD1; j_call: TRBJ1-1; v_call: TRBV6-5; clone_size: -; cdr3_nt: TGTGCCAGCACCGACAGGGGGGGCACTGAAGCTTTCTTT; cdr3_aa: CASTDRGGTEAFF
d_call: -; j_call: TRBJ1-5; v_call: TRBV15; clone_size: -; cdr3_nt: TGTGCCACCAGCAGAGATGTACGGGAGCCCCAGCATTTT; cdr3_aa: CATSRDVREPQHF
d_call: -; j_call: TRBJ1-1; v_call: TRBV5-1; clone_size: -; cdr3_nt: TGCGCCAGCAGCAACGGTGGACAGCAGAACACTGAAGCTTTCTTT; cdr3_aa: CASSNGGQQNTEAFF
d_call: TRBD1; j_call: TRBJ1-4; v_call: TRBV6-5; clone_size: -; cdr3_nt: TGTGCCAGCAGTTACCAACCCGACAGGGTTGGGGAAAAACTGTTTTTT; cdr3_aa: CASSYQPDRVGEKLFF
d_call: TRBD1; j_call: TRBJ2-1; v_call: TRBV6-5; clone_size: -; cdr3_nt: TGTGCCAGCAGTTCATTTTCAAGAAGGGACAGGTGGCTGTTCTTC; cdr3_aa: CASSSFSRRDRWLFF
d_call: -; j_call: TRBJ2-5; v_call: TRBV5-6; clone_size: -; cdr3_nt: TGTGCCAGCAGCTTAAGGCAGAGGGAGACCCAGTACTTC; cdr3_aa: CASSLRQRETQYF
d_call: -; j_call: TRBJ1-4; v_call: TRBV10-3; clone_size: -; cdr3_nt: TGTGCCATCAGTGAGTCCGGGGGGGTGGATGAAAAACTGTTTTTT; cdr3_aa: CAISESGGVDEKLFF
d_call: TRBD2; j_call: TRBJ2-3; v_call: TRBV27; clone_size: -; cdr3_nt: TGTGCCAGCAGTTTATCTAGCGGGGGGGTCTTTAGCACAGATACGCAGTATTTT; cdr3_aa: CASSLSSGGVFSTDTQYF
d_call: TRBD1; j_call: TRBJ1-4; v_call: TRBV19; clone_size: -; cdr3_nt: TGTGCCAGTAGTTCCCACCCCGGGACAGCAACCGCAACTAATGAAAAACTGTTTTTT; cdr3_aa: CASSSHPGTATATNEKLFF
d_call: TRBD1; j_call: TRBJ2-2; v_call: TRBV7-8; clone_size: few; cdr3_nt: TGTGCCAGCAGCTTATGGACAGGGGGTTCCGGGGAGCTGTTTTTT; cdr3_aa: CASSLWTGGSGELFF
d_call: -; j_call: TRBJ1-4; v_call: TRBV5-5; clone_size: -; cdr3_nt: TGTGCCAGCAGCCTAACCCTTTCCGGCAGCGCTAATGAAAAACTGTTTTTT; cdr3_aa: CASSLTLSGSANEKLFF
d_call: -; j_call: TRBJ1-1; v_call: TRBV7-9; clone_size: -; cdr3_nt: TGTGCCAGCAGCCCGGGAGGGGGAACTGAAGCTTTCTTT; cdr3_aa: CASSPGGGTEAFF
d_call: TRBD2; j_call: TRBJ2-2; v_call: TRBV10-3; clone_size: -; cdr3_nt: TGTGCCATCAGTGCATCTAGCGGGGGACCGAACACCGGGGAGCTGTTTTTT; cdr3_aa: CAISASSGGPNTGELFF
d_call: -; j_call: TRBJ1-2; v_call: TRBV7-9; clone_size: -; cdr3_nt: TGTGCCAGCAGCTTACCAGGGCACTATGGCTACACCTTC; cdr3_aa: CASSLPGHYGYTF
d_call: TRBD1; j_call: TRBJ1-1; v_call: TRBV27; clone_size: -; cdr3_nt: TGTGCCAGCAGTTTGCACCGACAGGGTAGAGCTTTCTTT; cdr3_aa: CASSLHRQGRAFF
d_call: TRBD1; j_call: TRBJ2-7; v_call: TRBV9; clone_size: few; cdr3_nt: TGTGCCAGCAGCGTAACAGGGGGGAGAAACGAGCAGTACTTC; cdr3_aa: CASSVTGGRNEQYF
d_call: TRBD2; j_call: TRBJ2-5; v_call: TRBV2; clone_size: -; cdr3_nt: TGTGCCAGCAGGGGGACCGGGGGGGAGACCCAGTACTTC; cdr3_aa: CASRGTGGETQYF
d_call: TRBD1; j_call: TRBJ1-5; v_call: TRBV27; clone_size: -; cdr3_nt: TGTGCCTCCGGGACAGAAATTAATCAGCCCCAGCATTTT; cdr3_aa: CASGTEINQPQHF
d_call: -; j_call: TRBJ1-1; v_call: TRBV10-1; clone_size: -; cdr3_nt: TGCGCCAGCAGGACAAGCCCATGGTCTGAAGCTTTCTTT; cdr3_aa: CASRTSPWSEAFF
d_call: -; j_call: TRBJ1-3; v_call: TRBV7-8; clone_size: -; cdr3_nt: TGTGCCAGCAGCCCCCTAACCTACTCTGGAAACACCATATATTTT; cdr3_aa: CASSPLTYSGNTIYF
d_call: -; j_call: TRBJ1-1; v_call: TRBV5-1; clone_size: few; cdr3_nt: TGCGCCAGCAGCCCGGGTGGGTACACTGAAGCTTTCTTT; cdr3_aa: CASSPGGYTEAFF
d_call: -; j_call: TRBJ1-5; v_call: TRBV5-6; clone_size: -; cdr3_nt: TGTGCCAGCAGCTTGGGCCCAGGGGTTCAGCCCCAGCATTTT; cdr3_aa: CASSLGPGVQPQHF
d_call: TRBD1; j_call: TRBJ1-2; v_call: TRBV7-9; clone_size: -; cdr3_nt: TGTGCCAGCAGCACCCGGGACAGGACTTTGAACTATGGCTACACCTTC; cdr3_aa: CASSTRDRTLNYGYTF
d_call: TRBD1; j_call: TRBJ2-7; v_call: TRBV11-3; clone_size: -; cdr3_nt: TGTGCCAGCAGCTTCGCCGGGACAGGGGTATACGAGCAGTACTTC; cdr3_aa: CASSFAGTGVYEQYF
d_call: -; j_call: TRBJ1-2; v_call: TRBV2; clone_size: -; cdr3_nt: TGTGCCAGCAGCCCGCAGGGCCATGGCTACACCTTC; cdr3_aa: CASSPQGHGYTF
d_call: -; j_call: TRBJ1-1; v_call: TRBV11-3; clone_size: -; cdr3_nt: TGTGCCAGCAGCTTAAACAGTCTGATGAACACTGAAGCTTTCTTT; cdr3_aa: CASSLNSLMNTEAFF
d_call: -; j_call: TRBJ2-7; v_call: TRBV3-1/TRBV3-2; clone_size: -; cdr3_nt: TGTGCCAGCAGCCAAGATCCCACGGAGACCTACGAGCAGTACTTC; cdr3_aa: CASSQDPTETYEQYF